This TCR beta chain derives from a study of blood T cell repertoires in COVID-19 (dated by TCRdb to 2018 to 2021). With respect to the entire study: Samples covering the acute and convalescent phases of COVID-19 were provided by collaborators in the United States, Italy and Spain. A freely available public database, intended as a resource for researchers studying the immune response to SARS-CoV-2, is where the repertoires were released. Where available, HLA class I and class II types were taken from metadata supplied by the sample provider and were not determined by assay-based typing. The samples were drawn from two sources: the first 160 participants of the ongoing ImmuneRACE study, and 1,000 to 1,500 subjects contributed by 6 global collaborators. Nearly every sample came with metadata listing a de-identified subject ID, COVID-19 status, age in years and sex. Subjects who had been exposed to COVID-19, were actively infected with it, or had recovered from it provided the deeply sampled blood TCRbeta repertoires that made up the dataset. The material from the prospective study consisted of cDNA or gDNA derived from T cells, B-cell-depleted T cells, or PBMCs.

The study at large found these results: The quantity of clinical and demographic metadata differed by source and by participant and was supplied without curation.

The CDR3 sequence holds 14 residues, the cysteine and phenylalanine included. Of all the DNA, just the CDR3 is kept, 42 bases in frame from base 1. According to the germline V gene, CDR1 reads SGHAT and CDR2 reads FQNNGV. V and J lose 5 bases and 5 bases, and a span of 16 bases separates them. Concerning this clone itself: Its antigen specificity is not known. The sample holds no much larger clone one base away, and base qualities are not on file.

The immunoSEQ Assay, a bias-controlled multiplex PCR, was used to amplify TCRbeta CDR3 regions from genomic DNA. Processing in the source paper ran as follows. The number of nucleated cells in each sample was estimated by amplification of reference gene primers within the assay. To quantify the absolute abundance of each unique TCRbeta CDR3 rearrangement, sequence reads were collapsed and filtered. For each sample, productive Simpson clonality was calculated as the square root of Simpson's diversity index across productive rearrangements. TCRdb limited this immuneACCESS table to in-frame rearrangements with V and J called. A share of clones is missing; checked studies link under half to unresolved V genes, and the rest is unexplained. V and J calls and clone size are those listed in that table; D and trimming were worked out from the DNA. For this sample there are about 210,000 clones; about 87% appear just once. 1.7% of the sample belongs to the ten largest clones.

Each collaborating institution followed its own protocols to collect whole blood in K2EDTA tubes. For TCRbeta analysis, collaborator samples were shipped as frozen whole blood, as isolated PBMCs, or as DNA extracted from either sample type. Recombination joined TRBV11-2 with TRBJ2-7; a weak D assignment points to TRBD2 (5 bases agree). The sample consisted of peripheral blood. This TCR was sampled from a man between 65 and 85 years old with acute or convalescent COVID-19. The CDR3 region reads CASSEQRTVHEQYF. Here is the DNA: TGTGCCAGCAGCGAACAGCGGACGGTACACGAGCAGTACTTC.